The clone carrying this T cell receptor (beta chain) was observed a handful of times. This entry belongs to a study of blood T cells in healthy people across ages. Germline trimming cut 4 bases from V and 5 bases from J; bases unmatched to any gene: 6. The CDR3 sequence is 15 residues long. Germline CDR1 reads MNHNS; CDR2 reads SASEGT. Then a second PCR, running about 7 to 11 cycles, was carried out with a sample-barcoded 5' primer and a J-beta primer mix. Via MiXCR, TCRdb re-called the 5' RACE reads, giving one row per CDR3 protein. Of around 1,000,000 distinct CDR3 sequences in the sample, 25% were seen once. The data were also submitted as part of a second study, on T cells of mothers and their children.

This TCR came from a girl aged 2 to 9 in good health. The J gene is TRBJ2-2, the V gene TRBV6-1, with TRBD2 matching 8 bases. The source material was blood. The CDR3 here is CASSGRTSFTGELFF. CDR3 bases: TGTGCCAGCAGTGGGAGGACTAGCTTTACCGGGGAGCTGTTTTTT.